This T cell receptor beta chain was recovered during a study of blood T cell repertoires in COVID-19. Study overall: Donors in the United States, Italy and Spain gave samples during acute or convalescent COVID-19.

Data came from immunoSEQ multiplex PCR; TCRdb stores just in-frame clones and leaves some out. The sample has 50,000 to 70,000 clones, approximately 89% seen once. The CDR3 is 13 amino acids. The V and J ends lost 1 base and 6 bases respectively, with 7 bases between them. Per the germline V gene, CDR1 is LGHDT and CDR2 is YNNKEL (reference sequence). The rearrangement joins TRBV3-1 (or the pseudogene TRBV3-2) to TRBJ1-5, with unresolved D. The sample consisted of peripheral blood. The receptor's source is a man between 60 and 75 years old with active or convalescent COVID-19. The CDR3 loop reads CASSQGQVQPQHF. The CDR3 nucleotides read TGTGCCAGCAGCCAAGGTCAGGTTCAGCCCCAGCATTTT.